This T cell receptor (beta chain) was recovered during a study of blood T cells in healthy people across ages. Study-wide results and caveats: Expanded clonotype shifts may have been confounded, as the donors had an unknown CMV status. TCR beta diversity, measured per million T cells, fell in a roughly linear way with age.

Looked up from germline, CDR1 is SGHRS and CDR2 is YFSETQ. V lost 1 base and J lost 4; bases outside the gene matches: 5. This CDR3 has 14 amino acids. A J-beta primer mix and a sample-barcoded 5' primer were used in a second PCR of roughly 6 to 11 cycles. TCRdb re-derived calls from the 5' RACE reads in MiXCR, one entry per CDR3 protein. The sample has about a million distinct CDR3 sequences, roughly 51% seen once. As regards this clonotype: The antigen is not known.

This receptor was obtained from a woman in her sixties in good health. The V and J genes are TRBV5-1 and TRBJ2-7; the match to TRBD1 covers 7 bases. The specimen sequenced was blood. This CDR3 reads CASSLWTGKYEQYF. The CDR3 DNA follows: TGCGCCAGCAGCTTGTGGACAGGAAAATACGAGCAGTACTTC.